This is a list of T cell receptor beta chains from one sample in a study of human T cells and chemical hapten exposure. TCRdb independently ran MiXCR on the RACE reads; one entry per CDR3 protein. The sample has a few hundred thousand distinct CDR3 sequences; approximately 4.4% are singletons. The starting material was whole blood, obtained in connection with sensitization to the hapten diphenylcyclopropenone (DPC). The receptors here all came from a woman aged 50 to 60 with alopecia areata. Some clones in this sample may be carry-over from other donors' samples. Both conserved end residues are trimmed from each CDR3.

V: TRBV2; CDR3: ASSELAAYNEQF
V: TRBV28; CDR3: ASSFIRAYEQY
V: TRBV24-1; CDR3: ATRESPTGELF
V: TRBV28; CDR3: ATTTRVDKNIQY
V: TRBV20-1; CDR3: SARRGSSGANVLT
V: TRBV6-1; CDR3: ASRDRAFYGYT
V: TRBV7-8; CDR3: ASSTRPTSARTDTQY
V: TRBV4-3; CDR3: ATHGWDTQY
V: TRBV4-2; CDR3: ASSLGTGQVGELF
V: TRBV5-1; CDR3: ASSLRASGDYNEQF
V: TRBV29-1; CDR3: SVDDGGGAETQY
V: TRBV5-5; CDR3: ASSRTGDWGYT
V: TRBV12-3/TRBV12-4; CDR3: ASSQGVNEQF
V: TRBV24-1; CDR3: ATSDLGVFEAF
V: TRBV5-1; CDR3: ASQTDHSYGYT
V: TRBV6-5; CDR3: ASSTPRVLNTEAF
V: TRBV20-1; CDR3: SASLNRGHNEQY